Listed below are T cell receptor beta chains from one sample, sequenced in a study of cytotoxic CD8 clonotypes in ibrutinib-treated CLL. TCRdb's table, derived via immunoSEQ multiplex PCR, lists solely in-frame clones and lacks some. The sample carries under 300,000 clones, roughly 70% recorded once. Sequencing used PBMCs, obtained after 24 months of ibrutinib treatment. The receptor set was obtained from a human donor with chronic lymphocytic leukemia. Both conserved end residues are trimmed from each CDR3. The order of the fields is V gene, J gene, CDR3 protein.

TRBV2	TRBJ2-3	ASRWEREADTQY
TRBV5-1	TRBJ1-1	ASSRGGGGKDTEAF
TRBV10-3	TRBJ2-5	AISGVEETQY
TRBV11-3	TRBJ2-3	ASNGLAASTDTQY
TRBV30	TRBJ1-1	AWSVPGTVSTEAF
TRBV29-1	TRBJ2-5	SVAGVQETQY
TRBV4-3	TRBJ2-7	ASSVDRGSYEQY
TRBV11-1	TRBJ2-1	ASSLSETSGPFNEQF
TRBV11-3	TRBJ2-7	ASSLGSGSGRNEQY
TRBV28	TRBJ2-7	ASSSLAGAGYEQY
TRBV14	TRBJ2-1	ASSLGGHEQF
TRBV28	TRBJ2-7	ASGTSAFQNYEQY
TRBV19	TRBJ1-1	ASPPLRGRDNTEAF
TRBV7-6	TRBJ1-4	ASSTTDSSNEKLF
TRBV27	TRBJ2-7	ASSPRQVLHEQY
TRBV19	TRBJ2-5	ASSSQGLPQETQY
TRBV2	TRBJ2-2	ASSTLPGLAGGARTGELF